The text below deals with one T cell receptor beta chain. The data were produced by immunoSEQ multiplex PCR, yet TCRdb's version contains in-frame clones alone and is incomplete. The table lists 200,000 to 300,000 clones, roughly 88% of them singletons. This entry comes from a study of Ad26.COV2.S vaccination and SARS-CoV-2 variants. CDR3 length equals 14 residues. V shed 0 bases and J shed 4 bases, with 9 bases lying between them. CDR1 MGHRA and CDR2 YSYEKL come from the germline V gene. The treatment: 19 received Ad26.COV2.S at low or high dose, single or two shots; 5 received placebo; per-sample allocation not given. Repertoires come from day 63 after the first vaccine or placebo injection.

The chain carries TRBV4-1 and TRBJ2-5; the D gene is possibly TRBD1 (6 bases). Sequences were derived from peripheral blood, sampled in a trial of Ad26.COV2.S vaccine versus placebo. The TCR was taken from a person between 18 and 59 years old who received the Ad26.COV2.S COVID-19 vaccine or a placebo. The CDR3 DNA follows: TGCGCCAGCAGCCAAGATGGGGGCCGAGAGACCCAGTACTTC. This gives the protein CASSQDGGRETQYF.